This entry is about one T cell receptor beta chain. The data were taken from a study of blood T cell repertoires in COVID-19. Study as a whole: Samples came from the United States, Italy and Spain, spanning acute and convalescent COVID-19.

As processed by the authors: Nucleated cell number was recorded as an estimate derived from reference gene primer amplification. Assay: immunoSEQ multiplex PCR; the TCRdb copy retains only in-frame clones and omits some. Clonal size and the V and J genes are those of that table, whereas D and trimming came from the DNA. The table shows some 160,000 clones, with 83% occurring only once. V was pared by 3 bases and J by 7 bases, with 18 bases between. The CDR3 consists of 16 residues. Per germline, CDR1 MDHEN and CDR2 SYDVKM. V usage is TRBV28 and J usage is TRBJ2-2; TRBD1 might be the D (7 bases). Sequenced sample: peripheral blood. This receptor was identified in an elderly woman with acute or convalescent COVID-19. The CDR3 DNA reads as TGTGCCAGCAGTTTCTCTAGGGGGCGCGGGGACGGGGAGCTGTTTTTT. As protein: CASSFSRGRGDGELFF.